This T cell receptor (beta chain) stems from a study of T cells in Graves' hyperthyroidism and ophthalmopathy. TCR beta CDR3 region amplification was performed from RNA transcripts. Primed by the HTBI set, a first-round RT-PCR was run on the TCR CDR3. TCRdb recomputed calls from the multiplex PCR reads with MiXCR, one row per CDR3 protein. The table shows roughly 580,000 distinct CDR3 sequences, with approximately 15% occurring only once. V was pared by 3 bases and J by 0 bases, with 14 bases between. The CDR3 runs 16 residues. Germline CDR1 and CDR2: DFQATT and SNEGSKA (reference sequence). This clonotype showed up just a few times.

The TCR was taken from a woman in her 30s with Graves' hyperthyroidism that later progressed to Graves' ophthalmopathy. The material sequenced was blood. The V call is TRBV20-1, the J call TRBJ2-2, with D unclear. CDR3 region: CSASKPGSANTGELFF. DNA for the CDR3: TGCAGTGCTAGTAAACCCGGTTCCGCGAACACCGGGGAGCTGTTTTTT.